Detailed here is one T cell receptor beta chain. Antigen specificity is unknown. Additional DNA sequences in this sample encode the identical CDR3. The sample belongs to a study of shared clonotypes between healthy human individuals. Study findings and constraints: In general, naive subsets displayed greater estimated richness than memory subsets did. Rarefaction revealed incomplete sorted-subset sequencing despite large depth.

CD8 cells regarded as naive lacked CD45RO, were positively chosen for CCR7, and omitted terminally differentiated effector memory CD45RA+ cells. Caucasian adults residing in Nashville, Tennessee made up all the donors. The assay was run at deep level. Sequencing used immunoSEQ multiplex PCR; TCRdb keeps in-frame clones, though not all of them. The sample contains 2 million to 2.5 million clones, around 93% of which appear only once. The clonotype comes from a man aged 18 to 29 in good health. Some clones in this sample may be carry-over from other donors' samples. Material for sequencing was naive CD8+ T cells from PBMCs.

The CDR3 sequence: CASSVGANEQFF. The CDR3 DNA reads as TGTGCCAGCAGCGTAGGAGCTAATGAGCAGTTCTTC. The rearrangement links TRBV9 to TRBJ2-1, with D uncertain. This CDR3 has 12 residues. Trimming pared 0 bases from V and 7 bases from J, leaving 5 bases between. Germline loops: CDR1 SGDLS, CDR2 YYNGEE.